This TCR beta chain emerged from a study of identical twins. Regarding the study as a whole: Where out-of-frame alpha sequences were twin-shared, they showed excess low generation probability.

TCRdb re-derived calls from the 5' RACE reads in MiXCR, one entry per CDR3 protein. Here the sample spans approximately 220,000 distinct CDR3 sequences, approximately 7.8% being singletons. J lost 7 bases, V lost 6 bases, and 19 bases had no gene match. The CDR3 covers 18 residues. Germline lookup yields CDR1 MDHEN and CDR2 SYDVKM. This clonotype was found many times. Its antigen remains unidentified. These data also featured in a second study, about yellow fever vaccine responses in identical twins.

The clonotype comes from a woman aged 18-29 years in good health. V gene TRBV28 combines with J gene TRBJ1-2; TRBD1 matches at 11 bases. The sequencing sample was made of CD8+ T cells sorted from blood. CDR3 amino acids: CASRIPRTGGGTRGGYTF. The CDR3 coding sequence is TGTGCCAGCAGAATCCCTAGGACAGGGGGCGGGACCAGGGGTGGCTACACCTTC.